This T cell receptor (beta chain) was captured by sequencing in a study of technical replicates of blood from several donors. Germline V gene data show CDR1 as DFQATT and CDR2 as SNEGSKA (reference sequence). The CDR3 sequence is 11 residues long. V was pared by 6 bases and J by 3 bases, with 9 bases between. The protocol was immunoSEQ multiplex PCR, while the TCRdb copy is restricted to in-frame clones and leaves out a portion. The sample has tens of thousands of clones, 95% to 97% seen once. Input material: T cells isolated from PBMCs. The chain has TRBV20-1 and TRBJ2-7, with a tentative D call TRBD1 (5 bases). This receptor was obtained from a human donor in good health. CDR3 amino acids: CSAYRGYEQYF. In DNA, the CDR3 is TGCAGTGCCTATAGGGGCTACGAGCAGTACTTC.